The clone carrying this T cell receptor (beta chain) has a count of ten or more. Antigen unknown. It was template switching that added a universal primer site, and there were unique molecular identifiers on the cDNA. A single record per CDR3 protein comes from TCRdb applying MiXCR to the 5' RACE reads. This table has about 720,000 distinct CDR3 sequences, about 9.4% appearing once. Among all donors, each was a healthy Caucasian. The germline CDR1 and CDR2 sequences are LGHDT and YNNKEL (reference sequence). The V and J ends lost 0 bases and 15 bases respectively, with 12 bases between them. This CDR3 comprises 12 residues. This specimen belongs to a study of identical twins. Overall study results and limits: It was out-of-frame TCR alpha sharing in monozygotic twins that models underestimated.

These records were also assigned to another study, of yellow fever vaccine responses in identical twins. From that paper: Reported findings indicate that twins' vaccine T cell responses seemed partially convergent, partially personalized.

The sequenced material came from PBMCs. The genes are TRBV3-1 and TRBJ2-1; no clear D gene. The receptor was isolated from a woman between 18 and 29 years old in good health. In nucleotides, the CDR3 is TGTGCCAGCAGCCAAGATGGTCGCCCAGGGTTCTTC. Protein sequence: CASSQDGRPGFF.